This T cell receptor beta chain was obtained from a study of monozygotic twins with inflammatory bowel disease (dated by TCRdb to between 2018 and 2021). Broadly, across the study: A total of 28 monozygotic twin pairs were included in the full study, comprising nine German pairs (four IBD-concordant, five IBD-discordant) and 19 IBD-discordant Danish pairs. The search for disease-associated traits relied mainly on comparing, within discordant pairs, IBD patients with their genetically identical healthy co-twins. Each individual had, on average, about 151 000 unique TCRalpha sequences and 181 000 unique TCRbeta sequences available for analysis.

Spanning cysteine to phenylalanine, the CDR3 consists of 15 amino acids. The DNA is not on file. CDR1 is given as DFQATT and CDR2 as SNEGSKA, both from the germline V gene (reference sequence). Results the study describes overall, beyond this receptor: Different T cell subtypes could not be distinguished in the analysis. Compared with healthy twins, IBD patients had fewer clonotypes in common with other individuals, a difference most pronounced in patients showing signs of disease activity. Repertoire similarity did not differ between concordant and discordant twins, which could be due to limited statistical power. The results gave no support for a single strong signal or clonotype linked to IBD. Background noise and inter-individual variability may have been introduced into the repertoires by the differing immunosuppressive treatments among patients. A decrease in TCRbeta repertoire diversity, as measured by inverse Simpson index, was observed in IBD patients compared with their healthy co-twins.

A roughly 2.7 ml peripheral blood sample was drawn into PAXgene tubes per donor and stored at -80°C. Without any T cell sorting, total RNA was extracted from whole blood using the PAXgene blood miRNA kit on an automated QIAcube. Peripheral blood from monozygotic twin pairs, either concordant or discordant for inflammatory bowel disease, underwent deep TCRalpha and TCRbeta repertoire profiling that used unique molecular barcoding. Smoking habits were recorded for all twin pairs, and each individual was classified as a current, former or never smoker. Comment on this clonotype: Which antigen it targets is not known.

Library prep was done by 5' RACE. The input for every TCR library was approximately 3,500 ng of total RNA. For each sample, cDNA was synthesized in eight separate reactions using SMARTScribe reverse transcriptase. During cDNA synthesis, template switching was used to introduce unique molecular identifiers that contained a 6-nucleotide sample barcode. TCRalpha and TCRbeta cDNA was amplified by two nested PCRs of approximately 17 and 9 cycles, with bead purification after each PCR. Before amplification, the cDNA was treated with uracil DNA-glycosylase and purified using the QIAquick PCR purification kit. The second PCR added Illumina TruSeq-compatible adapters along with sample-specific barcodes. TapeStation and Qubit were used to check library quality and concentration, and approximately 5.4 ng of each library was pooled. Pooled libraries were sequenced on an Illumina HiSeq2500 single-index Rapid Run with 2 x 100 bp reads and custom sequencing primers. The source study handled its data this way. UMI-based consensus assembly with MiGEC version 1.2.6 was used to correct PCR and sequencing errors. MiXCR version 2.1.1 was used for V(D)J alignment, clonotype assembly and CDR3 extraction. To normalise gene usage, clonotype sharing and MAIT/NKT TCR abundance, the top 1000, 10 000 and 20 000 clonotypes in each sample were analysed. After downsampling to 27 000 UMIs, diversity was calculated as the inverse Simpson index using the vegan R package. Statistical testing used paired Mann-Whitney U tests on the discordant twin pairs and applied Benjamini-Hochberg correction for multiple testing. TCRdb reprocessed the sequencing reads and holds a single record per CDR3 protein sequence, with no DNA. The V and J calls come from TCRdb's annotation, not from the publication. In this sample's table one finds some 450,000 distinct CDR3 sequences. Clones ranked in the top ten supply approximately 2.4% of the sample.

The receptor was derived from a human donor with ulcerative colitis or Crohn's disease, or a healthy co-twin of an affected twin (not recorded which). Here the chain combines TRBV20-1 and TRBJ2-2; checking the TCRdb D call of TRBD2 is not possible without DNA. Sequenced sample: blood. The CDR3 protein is CSARTSGISAGELFF.